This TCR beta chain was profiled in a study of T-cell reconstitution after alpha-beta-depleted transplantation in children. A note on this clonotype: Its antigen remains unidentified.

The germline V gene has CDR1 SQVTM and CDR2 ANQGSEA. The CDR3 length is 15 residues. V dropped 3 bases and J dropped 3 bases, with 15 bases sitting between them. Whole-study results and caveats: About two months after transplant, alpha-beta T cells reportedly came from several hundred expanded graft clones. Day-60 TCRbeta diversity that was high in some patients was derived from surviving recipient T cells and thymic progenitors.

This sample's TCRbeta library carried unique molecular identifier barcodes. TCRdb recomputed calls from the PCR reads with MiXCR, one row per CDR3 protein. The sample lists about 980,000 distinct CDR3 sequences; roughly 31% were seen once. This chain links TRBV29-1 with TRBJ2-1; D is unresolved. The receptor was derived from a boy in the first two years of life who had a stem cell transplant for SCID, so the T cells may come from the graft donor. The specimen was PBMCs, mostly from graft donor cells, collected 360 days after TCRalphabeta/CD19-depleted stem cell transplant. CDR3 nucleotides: TGCAGCGTTGACGGTGTGGGGATCCTCTACAATGAGCAGTTCTTC. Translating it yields CSVDGVGILYNEQFF.